The clone carrying this TCR beta chain occurred a few times. This CDR3 region has 14 residues. Germline V gene data show CDR1 as SEHNR and CDR2 as FQNEAQ (reference sequence). Trimming took 1 base from V and 6 from J, leaving 10 bases between them. The data are from a study of blood T cell repertoires in COVID-19. The wider study: The cDNA or gDNA used as material had been derived from T cells, B-cell-depleted T cells, or PBMCs.

The table came from immunoSEQ multiplex PCR; TCRdb's copy has only in-frame clones and leaves some out. Here the sample spans approximately 52,000 clones, approximately 86% being singletons. This clonotype was obtained from a man aged 60-69 years with acute or convalescent COVID-19. The chain recombines TRBV7-9 with TRBJ2-1; D gene ambiguous. Material: peripheral blood. CDR3 sequence reads: CASSLDPVANEQFF. The CDR3 nucleotides read TGTGCCAGCAGCTTAGATCCAGTAGCCAATGAGCAGTTCTTC.